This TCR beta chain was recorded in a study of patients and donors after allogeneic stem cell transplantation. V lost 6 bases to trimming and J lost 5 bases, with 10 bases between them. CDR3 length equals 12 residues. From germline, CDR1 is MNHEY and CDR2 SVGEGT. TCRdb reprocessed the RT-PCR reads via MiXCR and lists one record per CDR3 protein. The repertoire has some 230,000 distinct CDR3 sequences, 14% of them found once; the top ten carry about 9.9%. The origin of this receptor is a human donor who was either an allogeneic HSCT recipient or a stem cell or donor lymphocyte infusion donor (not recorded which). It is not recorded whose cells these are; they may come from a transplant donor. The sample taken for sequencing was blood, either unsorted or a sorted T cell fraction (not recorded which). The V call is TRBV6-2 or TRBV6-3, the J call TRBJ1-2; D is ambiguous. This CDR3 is CASRRREYGYTF. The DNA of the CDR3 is TGTGCCAGCAGAAGGAGAGAGTATGGCTACACCTTC.